The 29 T cell receptor beta chains below were found in one sample sequenced in a study of blood T cell repertoires in COVID-19. Only in-frame clones appear in the TCRdb table, and some are missing; sequencing was by immunoSEQ multiplex PCR. The sample shows under 300,000 clones, about 90% of them seen only once. The material sequenced was PBMCs or T cells enriched from blood (not recorded which). The receptors shown here come from a woman aged 40 to 50 who had been exposed to COVID-19.

V and J are TRBV18 and TRBJ2-5, with a possible D match to TRBD1 (6 bases). The CDR3 consists of 14 residues. V was cut by 4 bases and J by 5 bases, with 14 bases left in between. CDR1 and CDR2 (germline): KGHSH, LQKENI. CDR3 sequence: CASSRGGRGETQYF. DNA for the CDR3: TGTGCCAGCTCACGAGGGGGAAGGGGTGAGACCCAGTACTTC.

CDR3 DNA sequence: TGTGCCAGCAACCGTAGGACACTACAAGAGACCCAGTACTTC. Its translation is CASNRRTLQETQYF. The genes are TRBV28 and TRBJ2-5; tentatively, D is TRBD1 (5 bases). Germline assignment: CDR1 MDHEN and CDR2 SYDVKM. There are 14 residues in the CDR3. V was clipped by 7 bases and J by 2 bases, with 14 bases between them. The full variable domain, in which reference TRBV28 and TRBJ2-5 provide the parts outside the CDR3, is DVKVTQSSRYLVKRTGEKVFLECVQDMDHENMFWYRQDPGLGLRLIYFSYDVKMKEKGDIPEGYSVSREKKERFSLILESASTNQTSMYLCASNRRTLQETQYFGPGTRLLVL.

J is TRBJ2-3 and V is TRBV29-1; D is unresolved. Per the germline V gene, CDR1 is SQVTM and CDR2 is ANQGSEA. V lost 3 bases to trimming and J lost 1 base, with 14 bases between them. This CDR3 spans 15 amino acids. The CDR3 DNA reads TGCAGCGTTGATTTCTCGAACAAACGCACAGATACGCAGTATTTT. Protein product: CSVDFSNKRTDTQYF.

Written as DNA, the CDR3 is TGTGCCAGCCGGACAGACTTAGAAAACACCATATATTTT. Translated, it gives CASRTDLENTIYF. The chain employs TRBV6-5 and TRBJ1-3; D possibly corresponds to TRBD1 (6 bases). CDR1 and CDR2 (germline): MNHEY, SVGAGI. V lost 8 bases and J lost 6, with 14 bases in between. This CDR3 comprises 13 residues.

The chain employs TRBV6-5 and TRBJ1-1; D gene ambiguous. V was clipped by 4 bases and J by 3 bases, with 15 bases between them. The CDR3 spans 15 residues. Germline V gene data show CDR1 as MNHEY and CDR2 as SVGAGI. The CDR3 spells CASSSRVLGDTEAFF. DNA of the CDR3: TGTGCCAGCAGTTCCCGGGTCCTCGGGGACACTGAAGCTTTCTTT.

This clone was recorded a few times. CDR3 amino acids: CASSGQGDFYEQYF. The DNA for the CDR3 is TGTGCCAGCAGCGGACAGGGGGATTTCTACGAGCAGTACTTC. This chain joins TRBV27 and TRBJ2-7; TRBD1 agrees at 10 bases. CDR3 length: 14 amino acids. V was clipped by 6 bases and J by 3 bases; unmatched bases: 5. From germline, CDR1 is MNHEY and CDR2 SMNVEV (reference sequence).

Only one count was recorded for this clone. CDR3 protein: CASSIGLAGGSTYEQYF. CDR3 in DNA: TGTGCCAGTAGTATTGGGCTAGCGGGGGGCAGTACCTACGAGCAGTACTTC. The chain uses TRBV19 and TRBJ2-7; 11 positions match TRBD2. After removal of 3 bases from V and 2 bases from J, the junction contained 9 bases not matched to a gene. Germline assignment: CDR1 LNHDA and CDR2 SQIVND (reference sequence). The CDR3 sequence is 17 residues long. Filled out from reference TRBV19 and TRBJ2-7, the complete variable domain reads DGGITQSPKYLFRKEGQNVTLSCEQNLNHDAMYWYRQDPGQGLRLIYYSQIVNDFQKGDIAEGYSVSREKKESFPLTVTSAQKNPTAFYLCASSIGLAGGSTYEQYFGPGTRLTVT.

V usage is TRBV4-1 and J usage is TRBJ1-1; unclear D gene. The CDR3 consists of 16 residues. Per the germline V gene, CDR1 is MGHRA and CDR2 is YSYEKL. The V end was cut by 5 bases, the J end by 2 bases, with 18 bases between. In DNA, the CDR3 is TGCGCCAGCAGCTATGGTAGATCTAGGATAAACACTGAAGCTTTCTTT. The encoded protein is CASSYGRSRINTEAFF.

The CDR3 loop reads CATSDLGREKETQYF. The CDR3 region has the DNA TGTGCCACCAGTGATTTAGGACGGGAGAAGGAGACCCAGTACTTC. The V call is TRBV24-1, the J call TRBJ2-5; perhaps TRBD2 as D (6 bases). The germline V gene encodes CDR1 KGHDR and CDR2 SFDVKD. V lost 1 base and J lost 5, with 13 bases in between. The CDR3 has 15 residues.

As for this clone: At one end the junction does not follow the germline gene, possibly because of a read error. The chain links TRBV5-1 to TRBJ1-1; a weak D match, TRBD1 (5 bases). Germline lookup yields CDR1 SGHRS and CDR2 YFSETQ. This CDR3 spans 14 amino acids. This chain's CDR3 is CASSLEGMYTEAFF. The DNA of the CDR3 is TGTGCCAGCAGCTTGGAGGGGATGTACACTGAAGCTTTCTTT.

This chain joins TRBV20-1 and TRBJ1-5, with D unclear. The germline CDR1 and CDR2 sequences are DFQATT and SNEGSKA (reference sequence). The CDR3 has 11 amino acids. V dropped 3 bases and J dropped 4 bases, with 4 bases sitting between them. This chain's CDR3 is CSASGNQPQHF. For the CDR3, the DNA is TGCAGTGCTAGCGGTAATCAGCCCCAGCATTTT.

The CDR3 reads CASSWAGSGNSPLHF. The CDR3 nucleotides are TGTGCCAGCAGTTGGGCAGGGTCGGGCAATTCACCCCTCCACTTT. The genes are TRBV28 and TRBJ1-6; the D gene is possibly TRBD1 (5 bases). The CDR3 length is 15 residues. V gave up 4 bases and J gave up 7 bases, with 14 bases separating them. Germline V lookup: CDR1 MDHEN, CDR2 SYDVKM.

J is TRBJ2-7 and V is TRBV10-3; a possible D gene is TRBD1 (5 bases). The germline CDR1 and CDR2 sequences are ENHRY and SYGVKD. V was shortened by 6 bases and J by 4 bases, with 19 bases between the two germline ends. The CDR3 covers 15 residues. In DNA form, the CDR3 reads TGTGCCATCAGAGCCGGACACCCCTCGCCATACGAGCAGTACGTC. Translated: CAIRAGHPSPYEQYV.

The J gene is TRBJ1-2, the V gene TRBV27, with TRBD1 identical over 11 bases. Germline CDR1 reads MNHEY; CDR2 reads SMNVEV (reference sequence). The CDR3 consists of 15 residues. V lost 4 bases and J lost 8; bases outside the gene matches: 9. CDR3: CASSSLGTGGRGYTF. The CDR3 bases are TGTGCCAGCAGTTCCCTTGGGACAGGGGGAAGGGGCTACACCTTC.

The chain recombines TRBV19 with TRBJ1-2; 10 nucleotides align to TRBD1. Germline assignment: CDR1 LNHDA and CDR2 SQIVND (reference sequence). With V trimmed by 7 bases and J by 6 bases, 8 bases remained unmatched. CDR3 size: 14 residues. The DNA for the CDR3 is TGTGCCAGTATCCGGACAGGGGGGTCCCATGGCTACACCTTC. This sequence encodes CASIRTGGSHGYTF.

A few counts support this clone. V is TRBV7-6 and J is TRBJ1-2; 10 bases agree with TRBD1. The CDR3 has 14 residues. Germline assignment: CDR1 SGHVS and CDR2 FNYEAQ. With 1 base clipped from V and 6 bases from J, the junction kept 2 bases outside the gene matches. CDR3 in amino acids: CASSLGGTGDGYTF. CDR3 DNA sequence: TGTGCCAGCAGCTTAGGTGGGACAGGGGATGGCTACACCTTC.

The chain recombines TRBV3-1 (or the pseudogene TRBV3-2) with TRBJ2-5, with 7 bases fitting TRBD1. Trimming took 7 bases from V and 5 from J; bases not matched to a gene: 4. Germline-derived CDR1 and CDR2 are LGHDT and YNNKEL (reference sequence). This CDR3 has 12 amino acids. The CDR3 DNA sequence: TGTGCCAGCACCAGGGGGAAGGAGACCCAGTACTTC. Protein sequence: CASTRGKETQYF.

J is TRBJ1-6 and V is TRBV6-5; the match to TRBD1 covers 9 bases. The V gene's germline CDR1 is MNHEY and CDR2 SVGAGI. Losses at the gene ends were 7 bases for V and 7 bases for J; bases not matched to a gene: 8. The CDR3 has 15 residues. The CDR3 coding sequence is TGTGCCAGCACCACTTCCGGGACAGGGAATTCACCCCTCCACTTT. Translated: CASTTSGTGNSPLHF.

V gene TRBV6-5 combines with J gene TRBJ1-2; D gene uncertain. The CDR3 is 14 residues long. Germline V gives CDR1 MNHEY, CDR2 SVGAGI. The V end lost 2 bases, the J end lost 3 bases, and 10 bases lay between the germline ends. The CDR3 DNA follows: TGTGCCAGCAGTTACCTGGGCAGAGACTATGGCTACACCTTC. Translating gives CASSYLGRDYGYTF.

The V and J genes are TRBV6-5 and TRBJ2-2; tentatively, D is TRBD2 (5 bases). The CDR3 runs to 15 residues. The ends were cut back, 8 bases at V and 7 bases at J, with 20 bases in the middle. The germline gives CDR1 MNHEY, CDR2 SVGAGI. The CDR3 loop is CASSRWTGPNGELFF. CDR3 nucleotide sequence: TGTGCCAGCTCTCGATGGACTGGCCCGAACGGGGAGCTGTTTTTT.

In its sample, this clone was seen once. The genes are TRBV7-2 and TRBJ1-4; possibly TRBD1 for D (6 bases). Germline assignment: CDR1 SGHTA and CDR2 FQGNSA. There are 15 residues in the CDR3. V lost 5 bases and J 7 bases, leaving 17 bases between the germline ends. Written as DNA, the CDR3 is TGTGCCAGCAGCCTCACAGGGAGTCCAGCTGAAAAACTGTTTTTT. This encodes CASSLTGSPAEKLFF.

This clone has only one observation. The J gene is TRBJ2-2, the V gene TRBV4-3; the match to TRBD2 covers 7 bases. The CDR3 is 15 residues long. The V segment lost 0 bases and the J segment 4 bases; nucleotides outside the gene matches: 2. The germline gives CDR1 LGHNA, CDR2 YSLEER. The CDR3 sequence: CASSQDPSGTGELFF. The DNA of the CDR3 is TGCGCCAGCAGCCAAGATCCTAGCGGCACCGGGGAGCTGTTTTTT.

On this clone itself: Mismatch with germline at one junction end may stem from a read error. The chain has TRBV5-1 and TRBJ2-3, with 7 bases lining up with TRBD2. This CDR3 has 17 residues. Germline V CDR1 and CDR2: SGHRS, YFSETQ. The CDR3 region is CASSLLVAGDSRDTQYF. CDR3 coding DNA: TGTGCCAGCAGCTTGTTGGTAGCGGGTGACAGTAGAGATACGCAGTATTTT.

The J gene is TRBJ2-1, the V gene TRBV4-2; 10 positions agree with TRBD2. This CDR3 contains 16 residues. Germline CDR1 reads LGHNA; CDR2 reads YNFKEQ. V was clipped by 0 bases and J by 5 bases; unmatched bases: 4. The CDR3 nucleotides read TGTGCCAGCAGCCAAGATCTAGCGGGGGCTGACAATGAGCAGTTCTTC. Its translation: CASSQDLAGADNEQFF.

This clone showed up just once. This sequence joins TRBV6-2 or TRBV6-3 and TRBJ1-5; TRBD1 is a possible D gene (6 bases). With 4 bases removed from V and 2 bases from J, the gap between germline ends came to 18 bases. Germline CDR1 is MNHEY and CDR2 is SVGEGT. This CDR3 spans 17 amino acids. DNA for the CDR3: TGTGCCAGCAGTTCCCGGGACACCTCCGAACGCAATCAGCCCCAGCATTTT. Amino acid sequence: CASSSRDTSERNQPQHF.

This clone showed up just once. The same CDR3 arises from other DNA sequences in this sample as well. The chain has TRBV9 and TRBJ2-5; the D gene is possibly TRBD2 (5 bases). CDR3 length: 13 residues. V was trimmed by 0 bases and J by 3 bases, leaving 6 bases between them. In germline, CDR1 is SGDLS, CDR2 YYNGEE. CDR3: CASSVGGEETQYF. CDR3 nucleotide sequence: TGTGCCAGCAGCGTAGGGGGAGAAGAGACCCAGTACTTC.

This clone was seen just once. The chain links TRBV7-3 to TRBJ2-1; 7 bases line up with TRBD1. This CDR3 contains 14 residues. V was pared by 5 bases and J by 8 bases, with 9 bases of the junction left unmatched. Looked up from germline, CDR1 is SGHTA and CDR2 is FQGTGA. The CDR3 DNA reads TGTGCCAGCAGCCCTTCAAACAGGGGCGATGAGCAGTTCTTC. It yields the protein CASSPSNRGDEQFF.

This clone was observed once. This rearrangement joins TRBV27 to TRBJ1-4; D unclear. Germline CDR1 MNHEY, CDR2 SMNVEV (reference sequence). Trimming pared 5 bases from V and 4 bases from J, leaving 8 bases between. This CDR3 spans 13 amino acids. CDR3 residues: CASSRRVNEKLFF. The CDR3 nucleotides are TGTGCCAGCAGTCGGAGGGTTAATGAAAAACTGTTTTTT.

V and J are TRBV7-9 and TRBJ2-2, with D perhaps matching TRBD2 (5 bases). The germline CDR1 and CDR2 sequences are SEHNR and FQNEAQ (reference sequence). The length of the CDR3 is 19 residues. Trimming cost V 4 bases and J 5 bases, with 26 bases left between them. The CDR3 coding sequence is TGTGCCAGCAGCTCCCAAACCCATTCCGGGGTGAGACGGACCGGGGAGCTGTTTTTT. It codes for CASSSQTHSGVRRTGELFF.